The rows below give T cell receptor beta chains drawn from one sample of a study of blood T cell repertoires in COVID-19. The method was immunoSEQ multiplex PCR; TCRdb's version includes in-frame clones alone and lacks a portion of them. Among 70,000 or so clones listed, under 85% were seen once. The sample taken for sequencing was peripheral blood. The receptors here all came from a man aged 60 to 75 with COVID-19, enrolled during active disease. The CDR3 runs from the conserved cysteine through the conserved F or W. D genes are given only for firm matches. Clone size is given for some rows only: seen once, a few or many times, or a class if the clone is expanded.

D: TRBD2; V: TRBV3-1/TRBV3-2; size: .; J: TRBJ2-3; DNA: TGTGCCAGCAGCCAACTGGGACTAGCGGGGGCGGGAGATACGCAGTATTTT; CDR3: CASSQLGLAGAGDTQYF
D: TRBD2; V: TRBV18; size: .; J: TRBJ2-5; DNA: TGTGCCAGCTCACCACCGACTAGCGGGGGAACGTACCAAGAGACCCAGTACTTC; CDR3: CASSPPTSGGTYQETQYF
D: .; V: TRBV28; size: .; J: TRBJ2-3; DNA: TGTGCCAGCAGTTCCTCCGACAGGAGAGATACGCAGTATTTT; CDR3: CASSSSDRRDTQYF
D: .; V: TRBV29-1; size: once; J: TRBJ2-5; DNA: TGCAGCGTTGAAGCAGGAGAGACCCAGTACTTC; CDR3: CSVEAGETQYF
D: .; V: TRBV12-5; size: once; J: TRBJ2-5; DNA: TGTGCTAGTGGCCCGGGCAGGCAGGGAGAGACCCAGTACTTC; CDR3: CASGPGRQGETQYF
D: .; V: TRBV24-1; size: few; J: TRBJ1-1; DNA: TGTGCCACCAGTGATTGGGAGCGAACGGAAGCTTTCTTT; CDR3: CATSDWERTEAFF
D: .; V: TRBV3-1/TRBV3-2; size: .; J: TRBJ2-7; DNA: TGTGCCAGCAGCCAAGGCGGCGGTCGGTCCTACGAGCAGTACTTC; CDR3: CASSQGGGRSYEQYF
D: .; V: TRBV2; size: .; J: TRBJ2-5; DNA: TGTGCCAGCAGTGAAGCGCTCCCACCGACAGGTGGGAAGACCCAGTACTTC; CDR3: CASSEALPPTGGKTQYF
D: TRBD2; V: TRBV4-2; size: few; J: TRBJ2-7; DNA: TGTGCCAGCAGCCAAGAAGGGACTAGCGCCACCTACGAGCAGTACTTC; CDR3: CASSQEGTSATYEQYF
D: TRBD1; V: TRBV3-1/TRBV3-2; size: .; J: TRBJ1-2; DNA: TGTGCCAGCGCCCCCGGGACAGGGCTATATGGCTACACCTTC; CDR3: CASAPGTGLYGYTF
D: TRBD1; V: TRBV14; size: .; J: TRBJ1-4; DNA: TGTGCCAGCAGCCTAAGACCGGGACAGGAAACAACTAATGAAAAACTGTTTTTT; CDR3: CASSLRPGQETTNEKLFF
D: .; V: TRBV27; size: .; J: TRBJ2-7; DNA: TGTGCCAGCATGGTCAGGGTGGGCTCCTACGAGCAGTACTTC; CDR3: CASMVRVGSYEQYF
D: TRBD1; V: TRBV4-1; size: .; J: TRBJ1-2; DNA: TGCGCCAGCAGCCGTGGAGTCGGTAGGGGACAGGGGGCTCAAGGCTACACCTTC; CDR3: CASSRGVGRGQGAQGYTF
D: TRBD2; V: TRBV18; size: .; J: TRBJ2-7; DNA: TGTGCCAGCTCCGATCGAGGCGGGAGGGCCTCCTACGAGCAGTACTTC; CDR3: CASSDRGGRASYEQYF
D: TRBD1; V: TRBV7-2; size: .; J: TRBJ2-7; DNA: TGTGCCAGCAGCTTATCTCAAGGGGACAGATACGCGCAGTACTTC; CDR3: CASSLSQGDRYAQYF
D: TRBD2; V: TRBV10-3; size: .; J: TRBJ2-7; DNA: TGTGCCATCAGTGTAGCGGGAGATCGGTACGAGCAGTACTTC; CDR3: CAISVAGDRYEQYF
D: .; V: TRBV6-5; size: .; J: TRBJ1-1; DNA: TGTGCCAGCTCGAGGGGGAGGAACACTGAAGCTTTCTTT; CDR3: CASSRGRNTEAFF
D: TRBD1; V: TRBV15; size: once; J: TRBJ1-2; DNA: TGTGCCACCAGCAGAGAGGCACAGGGGGTATTGACCTTC; CDR3: CATSREAQGVLTF
D: .; V: TRBV19; size: few; J: TRBJ2-5; DNA: TGTGCCAGTAGTATAGGCAGGGGACGCGGGGAGACCCAGTACTTC; CDR3: CASSIGRGRGETQYF
D: .; V: TRBV12-5; size: few; J: TRBJ1-3; DNA: TGTGCTAGTGGTTTGAACATCGGGGACTCTGGAAACACCATATATTTT; CDR3: CASGLNIGDSGNTIYF
D: .; V: TRBV4-1; size: .; J: TRBJ1-5; DNA: TGCGCCAGCAGCCGCCCGGGACTTTATAGCAATCAGCCCCAGCATTTT; CDR3: CASSRPGLYSNQPQHF
D: .; V: TRBV28; size: .; J: TRBJ1-6; DNA: TGTGCCAGCAGTACAGGGTTGAACTCACCCCTCCACTTT; CDR3: CASSTGLNSPLHF
D: TRBD2; V: TRBV11-3; size: .; J: TRBJ2-7; DNA: TGTGCCAGCACCAAATTGGGGGGGTCCGAGCAGTACTTC; CDR3: CASTKLGGSEQYF
D: TRBD2; V: TRBV10-3; size: .; J: TRBJ2-7; DNA: TGTGCCATCAGGGGACTAGCGAGAGACTACGAGCAGTACTTC; CDR3: CAIRGLARDYEQYF
D: .; V: TRBV9; size: .; J: TRBJ2-3; DNA: TGTGCCAGCAGCGTAGGGGCCGCAACAGATACGCAGTATTTT; CDR3: CASSVGAATDTQYF